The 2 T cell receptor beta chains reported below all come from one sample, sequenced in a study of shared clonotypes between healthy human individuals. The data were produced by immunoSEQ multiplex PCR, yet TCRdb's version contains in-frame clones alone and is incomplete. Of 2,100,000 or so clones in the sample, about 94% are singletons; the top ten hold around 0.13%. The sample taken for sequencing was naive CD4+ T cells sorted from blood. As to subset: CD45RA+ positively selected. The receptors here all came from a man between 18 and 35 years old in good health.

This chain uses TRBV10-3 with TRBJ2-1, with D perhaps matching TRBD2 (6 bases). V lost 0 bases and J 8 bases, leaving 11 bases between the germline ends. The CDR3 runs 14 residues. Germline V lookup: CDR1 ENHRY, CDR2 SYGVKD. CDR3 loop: CAISESGTSHEQFF. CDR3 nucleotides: TGTGCCATCAGTGAGTCGGGGACTTCACATGAGCAGTTCTTC.

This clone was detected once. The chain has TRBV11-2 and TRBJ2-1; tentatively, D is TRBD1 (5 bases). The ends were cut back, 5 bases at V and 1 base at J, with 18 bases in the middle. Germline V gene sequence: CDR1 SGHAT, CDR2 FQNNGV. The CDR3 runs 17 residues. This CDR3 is CASSPALGASSYNEQFF. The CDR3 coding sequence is TGTGCCAGCAGCCCCGCCCTAGGGGCCAGTTCCTACAATGAGCAGTTCTTC. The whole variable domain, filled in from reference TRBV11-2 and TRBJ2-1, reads EAGVAQSPRYKIIEKRQSVAFWCNPISGHATLYWYQQILGQGPKLLIQFQNNGVVDDSQLPKDRFSAERLKGVDSTLKIQPAKLEDSAVYLCASSPALGASSYNEQFFGPGTRLTVL.